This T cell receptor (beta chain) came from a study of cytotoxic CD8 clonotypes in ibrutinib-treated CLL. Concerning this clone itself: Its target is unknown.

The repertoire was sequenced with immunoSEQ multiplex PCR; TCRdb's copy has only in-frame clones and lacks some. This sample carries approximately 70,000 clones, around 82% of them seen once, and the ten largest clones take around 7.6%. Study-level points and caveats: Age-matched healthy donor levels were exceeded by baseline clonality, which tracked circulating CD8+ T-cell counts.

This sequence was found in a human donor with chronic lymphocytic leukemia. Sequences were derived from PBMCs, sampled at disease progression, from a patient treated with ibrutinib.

CDR3 nucleotides: TGTGCCAGCAGCTTAGGAGGGAACACCATATATTTT. Translated: CASSLGGNTIYF. The gene calls are TRBV7-8 and TRBJ1-3; no definite D call. Germline V gene sequence: CDR1 SGHVS, CDR2 FQNEAQ. The length of the CDR3 is 12 residues. Trimming shortened V by 1 base and J by 7 bases, and 5 bases separated the two germline ends.